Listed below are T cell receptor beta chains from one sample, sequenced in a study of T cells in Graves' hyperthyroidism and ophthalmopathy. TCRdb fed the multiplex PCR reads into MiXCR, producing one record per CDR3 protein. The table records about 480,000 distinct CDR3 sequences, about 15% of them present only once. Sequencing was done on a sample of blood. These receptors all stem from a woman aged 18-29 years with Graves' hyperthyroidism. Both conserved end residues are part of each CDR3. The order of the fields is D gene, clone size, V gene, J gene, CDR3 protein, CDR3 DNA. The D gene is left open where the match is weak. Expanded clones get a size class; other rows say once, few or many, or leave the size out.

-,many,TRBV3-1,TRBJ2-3,CASSQGGDTQYF,TGTGCCAGCAGCCAAGGTGGAGATACGCAGTATTTT
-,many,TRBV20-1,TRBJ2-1,CSATSGGYNEQFF,TGCAGTGCTACCAGCGGAGGCTACAATGAGCAGTTCTTC
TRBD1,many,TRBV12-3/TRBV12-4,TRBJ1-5,CASSSGTGVASNQPQHF,TGTGCCAGCAGCTCCGGGACAGGGGTTGCAAGCAATCAGCCCCAGCATTTT
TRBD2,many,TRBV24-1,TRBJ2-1,CATSDNGLAGVRYNEQFF,TGTGCCACCAGTGATAACGGACTAGCGGGAGTTAGGTACAATGAGCAGTTCTTC
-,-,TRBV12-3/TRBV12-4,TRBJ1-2,CASSATDGYTF,TGTGCCAGCAGCGCTACGGATGGCTACACCTTC
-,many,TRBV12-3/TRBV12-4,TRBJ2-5,CASSLANPPETQYF,TGTGCCAGCAGTTTAGCGAATCCTCCGGAGACCCAGTACTTC
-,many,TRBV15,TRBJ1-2,CATRWGANYGYTF,TGTGCCACACGGTGGGGCGCGAACTATGGCTACACCTTC
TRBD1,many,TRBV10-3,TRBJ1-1,CAISVRTGAMNTEAFF,TGTGCCATCAGTGTCAGGACAGGGGCCATGAACACTGAAGCTTTCTTT
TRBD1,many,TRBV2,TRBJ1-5,CASTKVDRGQPQHF,TGTGCCAGCACTAAGGTGGACAGGGGCCAGCCCCAGCATTTT
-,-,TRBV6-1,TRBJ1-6,CASSRAYNSPLHF,TGTGCCAGCAGCCGGGCGTATAATTCACCCCTCCACTTT
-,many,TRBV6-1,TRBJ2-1,CASSTWTNNEQFF,TGTGCCAGCAGTACTTGGACAAACAATGAGCAGTTCTTC
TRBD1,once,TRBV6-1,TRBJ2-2,CAIGVSLGQGYTGELFF,TGTGCCATAGGGGTTTCTCTCGGACAGGGGTACACCGGGGAGCTGTTTTTT
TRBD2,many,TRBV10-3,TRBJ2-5,CAISGLAKETQYF,TGTGCCATCAGTGGACTAGCAAAAGAGACCCAGTACTTC
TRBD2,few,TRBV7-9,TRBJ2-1,CASSVVGGSYSYNEQFF,TGTGCCAGCAGCGTAGTCGGCGGGAGTTACTCCTACAATGAGCAGTTCTTC
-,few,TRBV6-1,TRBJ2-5,CASSQGPDRSQTQYF,TGTGCCAGCAGCCAGGGGCCTGACAGGTCGCAGACCCAGTACTTC
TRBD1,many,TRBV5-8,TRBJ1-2,CASSLRTGTFSNYGYTF,TGTGCCAGCAGCTTAAGGACAGGGACCTTTTCTAACTATGGCTACACCTTC
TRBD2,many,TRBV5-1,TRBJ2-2,CASSLGPGLGPHTGELFF,TGCGCCAGCAGCTTGGGCCCGGGACTAGGCCCGCACACCGGGGAGCTGTTTTTT
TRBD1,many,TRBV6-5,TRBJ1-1,CASSYSGTGNTEAFF,TGTGCCAGCAGTTACTCGGGGACAGGGAACACTGAAGCTTTCTTT
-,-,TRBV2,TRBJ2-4,CASSVAELAKNIQYF,TGTGCCAGCAGTGTCGCGGAGTTAGCCAAAAACATTCAGTACTTC
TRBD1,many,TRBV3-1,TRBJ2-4,CASSRVPGTGQNIQYF,TGTGCCAGCAGCCGTGTGCCCGGGACAGGGCAAAACATTCAGTACTTC
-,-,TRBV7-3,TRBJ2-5,CASSLDDMQTQYF,TGTGCCAGCAGCTTAGATGATATGCAGACCCAGTACTTC
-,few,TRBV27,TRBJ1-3,CASSFRVGGNTIYF,TGTGCCAGCAGTTTCCGCGTCGGTGGAAACACCATATATTTT
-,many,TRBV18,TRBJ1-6,CASSRDGGSYNSPLHF,TGTGCCAGCTCAAGGGACGGAGGCTCCTATAATTCACCCCTCCACTTT
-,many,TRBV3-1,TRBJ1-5,CASSQDGRGNQPQHF,TGTGCCAGCAGCCAAGACGGCAGAGGCAATCAGCCCCAGCATTTT
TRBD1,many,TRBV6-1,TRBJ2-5,CASSSGTGWETQYF,TGTGCCAGCAGTTCCGGGACAGGGTGGGAGACCCAGTACTTC
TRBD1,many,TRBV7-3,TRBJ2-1,CASSYAGTGDEQFF,TGTGCCAGCAGCTACGCCGGGACAGGGGATGAGCAGTTCTTC
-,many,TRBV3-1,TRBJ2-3,CASSEGSTDTQYF,TGTGCCAGCAGTGAAGGGAGCACAGATACGCAGTATTTT
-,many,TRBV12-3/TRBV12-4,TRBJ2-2,CASRSPGELFF,TGTGCCAGCAGGAGTCCCGGGGAGCTGTTTTTT
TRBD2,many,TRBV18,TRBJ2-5,CASSSSSGNPTQYF,TGTGCCAGCTCATCCTCTAGCGGGAATCCGACCCAGTACTTC
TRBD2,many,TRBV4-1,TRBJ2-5,CASSQTSGRAETQYF,TGCGCCAGCAGCCAGACTAGCGGGAGGGCGGAGACCCAGTACTTC
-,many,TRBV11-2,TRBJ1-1,CASRGLRGQGTEAFF,TGTGCCAGCAGGGGGCTCCGTGGGCAGGGTACTGAAGCTTTCTTT
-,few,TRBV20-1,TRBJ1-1,CSASWGSRNTEAFF,TGCAGTGCTAGTTGGGGGTCTAGGAACACTGAAGCTTTCTTT
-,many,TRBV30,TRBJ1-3,CALRRTGTTGNTIYF,TGTGCCCTCCGCCGGACCGGGACAACAGGAAACACCATATATTTT
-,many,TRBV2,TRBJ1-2,CASSFSGFYGYTF,TGTGCCAGCAGTTTTTCGGGGTTCTATGGCTACACCTTC
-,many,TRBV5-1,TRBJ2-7,CASSLAWGSYEQYF,TGCGCCAGCAGCTTGGCGTGGGGTTCCTACGAGCAGTACTTC
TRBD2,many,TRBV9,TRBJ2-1,CASSLREGHRDEQFF,TGTGCCAGCAGCCTGCGGGAGGGCCATAGGGATGAGCAGTTCTTC
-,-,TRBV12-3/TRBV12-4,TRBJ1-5,CASTNRVNQPQHF,TGTGCCAGCACGAACAGGGTGAATCAGCCCCAGCATTTT